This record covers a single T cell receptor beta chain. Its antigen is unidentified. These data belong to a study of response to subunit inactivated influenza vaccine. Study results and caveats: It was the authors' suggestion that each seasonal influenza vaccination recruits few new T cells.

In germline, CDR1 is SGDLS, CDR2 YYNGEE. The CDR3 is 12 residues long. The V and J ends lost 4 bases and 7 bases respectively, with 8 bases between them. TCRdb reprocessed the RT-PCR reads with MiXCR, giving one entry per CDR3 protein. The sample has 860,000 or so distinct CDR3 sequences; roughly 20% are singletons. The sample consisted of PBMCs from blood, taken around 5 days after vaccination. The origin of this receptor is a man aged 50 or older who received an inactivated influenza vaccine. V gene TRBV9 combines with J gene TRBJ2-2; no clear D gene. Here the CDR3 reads CASSPRIGELFF. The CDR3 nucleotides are TGTGCCAGCAGCCCACGTATCGGGGAGCTGTTTTTT.